This T cell receptor beta chain emerged from a study of T-cell reconstitution after alpha-beta-depleted transplantation in children. The TCRbeta library was prepared with unique molecular identifiers. TCRdb fed the PCR reads into MiXCR, producing one record per CDR3 protein. This table has 250,000 to 350,000 distinct CDR3 sequences, almost 10% appearing once. Trimming stripped 0 bases from V and 5 bases from J, with 12 bases between. From germline, CDR1 is SGHRS and CDR2 YFSETQ. The CDR3 runs 14 residues. This clonotype turned up a few times. This TCR came from a human donor who donated a stem cell graft to a child with SCID. V is TRBV5-1 and J is TRBJ2-7, with D perhaps given as TRBD1 or TRBD2 (5 bases each). This specimen was PBMCs from the stem cell graft donor, taken from the stem cell graft. The CDR3 spells CASSLVRGTDEQYF. CDR3 in DNA: TGCGCCAGCAGCTTGGTGAGGGGAACCGACGAGCAGTACTTC.